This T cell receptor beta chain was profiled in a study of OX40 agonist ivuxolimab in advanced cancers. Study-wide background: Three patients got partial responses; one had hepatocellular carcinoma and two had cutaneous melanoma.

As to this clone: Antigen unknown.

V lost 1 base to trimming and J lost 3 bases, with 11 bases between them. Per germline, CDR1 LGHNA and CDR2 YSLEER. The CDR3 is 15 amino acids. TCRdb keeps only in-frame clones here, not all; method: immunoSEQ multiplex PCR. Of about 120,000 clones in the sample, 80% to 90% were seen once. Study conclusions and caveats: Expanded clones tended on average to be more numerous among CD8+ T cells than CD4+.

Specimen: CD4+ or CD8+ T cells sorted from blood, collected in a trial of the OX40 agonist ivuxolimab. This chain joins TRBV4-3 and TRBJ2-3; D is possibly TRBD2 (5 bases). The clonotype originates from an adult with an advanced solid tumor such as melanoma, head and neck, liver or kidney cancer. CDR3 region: CASSQGTYGTDTQYF. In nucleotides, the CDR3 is TGCGCCAGCAGCCAAGGGACTTATGGGACAGATACGCAGTATTTT.